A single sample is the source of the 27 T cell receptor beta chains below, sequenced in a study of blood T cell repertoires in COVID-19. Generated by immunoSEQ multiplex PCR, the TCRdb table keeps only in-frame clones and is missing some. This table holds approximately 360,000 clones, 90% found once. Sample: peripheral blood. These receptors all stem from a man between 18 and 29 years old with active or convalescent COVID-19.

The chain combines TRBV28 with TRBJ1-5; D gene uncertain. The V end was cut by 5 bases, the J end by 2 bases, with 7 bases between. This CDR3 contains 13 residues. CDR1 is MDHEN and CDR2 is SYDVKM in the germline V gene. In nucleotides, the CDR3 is TGTGCCAGCAGTACCCGGGGCAATCAGCCCCAGCATTTT. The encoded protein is CASSTRGNQPQHF.

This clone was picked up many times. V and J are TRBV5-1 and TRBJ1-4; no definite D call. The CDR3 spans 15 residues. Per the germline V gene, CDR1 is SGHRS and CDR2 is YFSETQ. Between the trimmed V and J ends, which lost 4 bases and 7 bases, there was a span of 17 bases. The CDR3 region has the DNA TGCGCCAGCAGCGCGCCCGGAGAGGGAGGTGAAAAACTGTTTTTT. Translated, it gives CASSAPGEGGEKLFF.

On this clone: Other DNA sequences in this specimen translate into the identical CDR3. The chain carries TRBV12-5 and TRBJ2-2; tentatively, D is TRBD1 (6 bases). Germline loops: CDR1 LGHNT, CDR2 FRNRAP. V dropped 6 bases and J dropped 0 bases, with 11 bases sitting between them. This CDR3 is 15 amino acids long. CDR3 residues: CASGSGQTNTGELFF. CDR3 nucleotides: TGTGCTAGTGGCTCCGGACAGACGAACACCGGGGAGCTGTTTTTT. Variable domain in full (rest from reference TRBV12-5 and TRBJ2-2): DARVTQTPRHKVTEMGQEVTMRCQPILGHNTVFWYRQTMMQGLELLAYFRNRAPLDDSGMPKDRFSAEMPDATLATLKIQPSEPRDSAVYFCASGSGQTNTGELFFGEGSRLTVL.

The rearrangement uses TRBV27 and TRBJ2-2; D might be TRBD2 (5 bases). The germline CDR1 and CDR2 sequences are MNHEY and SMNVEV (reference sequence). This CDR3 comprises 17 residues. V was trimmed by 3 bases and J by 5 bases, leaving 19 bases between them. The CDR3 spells CASSFLGRGKVTGELFF. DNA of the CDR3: TGTGCCAGCAGTTTTTTAGGTAGAGGGAAAGTAACCGGGGAGCTGTTTTTT.

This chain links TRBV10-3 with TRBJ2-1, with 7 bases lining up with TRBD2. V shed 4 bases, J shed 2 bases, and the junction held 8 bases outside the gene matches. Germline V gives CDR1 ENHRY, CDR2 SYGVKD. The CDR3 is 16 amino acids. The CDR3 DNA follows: TGTGCCATCAGTGCCGATAAGCGGGAAGCCTACAATGAGCAGTTCTTC. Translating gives CAISADKREAYNEQFF.

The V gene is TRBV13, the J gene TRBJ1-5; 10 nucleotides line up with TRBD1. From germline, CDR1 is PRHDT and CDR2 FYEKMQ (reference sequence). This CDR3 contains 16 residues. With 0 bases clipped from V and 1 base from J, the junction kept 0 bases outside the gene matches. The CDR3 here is CASSLGGQGSNQPQHF. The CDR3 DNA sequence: TGTGCCAGCAGCTTAGGGGGACAGGGGAGCAATCAGCCCCAGCATTTT.

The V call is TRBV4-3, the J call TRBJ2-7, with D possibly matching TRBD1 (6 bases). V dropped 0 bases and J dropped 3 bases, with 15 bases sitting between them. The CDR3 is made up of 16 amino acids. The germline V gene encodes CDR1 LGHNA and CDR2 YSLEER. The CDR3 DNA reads TGCGCCAGCAGCCAAGACTTTGAGCAGGGGATCTACGAGCAGTACTTC. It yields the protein CASSQDFEQGIYEQYF.

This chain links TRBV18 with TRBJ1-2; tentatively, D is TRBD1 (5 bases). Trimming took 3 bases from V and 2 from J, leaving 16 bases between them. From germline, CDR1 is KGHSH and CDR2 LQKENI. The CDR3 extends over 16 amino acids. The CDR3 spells CASSPDLVTVNYGYTF. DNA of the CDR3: TGTGCCAGCTCACCCGACCTGGTGACAGTCAACTATGGCTACACCTTC.

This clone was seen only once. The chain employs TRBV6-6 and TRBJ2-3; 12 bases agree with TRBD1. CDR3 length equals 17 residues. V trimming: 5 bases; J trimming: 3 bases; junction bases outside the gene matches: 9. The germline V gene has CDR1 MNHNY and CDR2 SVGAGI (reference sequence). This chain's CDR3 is CASSPRDRGRRTDTQYF. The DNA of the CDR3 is TGTGCCAGCAGTCCCCGGGACAGGGGGCGCCGGACAGATACGCAGTATTTT.

CDR3 protein: CASRRQGDSGNTIYF. CDR3 sequence (DNA): TGTGCCAGTAGGAGACAGGGGGATTCTGGAAACACCATATATTTT. The chain has TRBV19 and TRBJ1-3, with 9 positions matching TRBD1. In germline, CDR1 is LNHDA, CDR2 SQIVND (reference sequence). Trimming at V came to 6 bases and at J to 1 base, leaving 4 bases not matched to a gene. CDR3 length: 15 residues. The variable domain in full, with the rest retrieved from reference TRBV19 and TRBJ1-3, is DGGITQSPKYLFRKEGQNVTLSCEQNLNHDAMYWYRQDPGQGLRLIYYSQIVNDFQKGDIAEGYSVSREKKESFPLTVTSAQKNPTAFYLCASRRQGDSGNTIYFGEGSWLTVV.

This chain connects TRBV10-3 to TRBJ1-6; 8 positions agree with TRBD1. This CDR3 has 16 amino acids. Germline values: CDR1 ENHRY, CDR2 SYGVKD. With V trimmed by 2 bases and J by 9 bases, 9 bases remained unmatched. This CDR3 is CAISEATGGQGSPLHF. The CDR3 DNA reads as TGTGCCATCAGTGAGGCAACAGGGGGACAAGGTTCACCCCTCCACTTT.

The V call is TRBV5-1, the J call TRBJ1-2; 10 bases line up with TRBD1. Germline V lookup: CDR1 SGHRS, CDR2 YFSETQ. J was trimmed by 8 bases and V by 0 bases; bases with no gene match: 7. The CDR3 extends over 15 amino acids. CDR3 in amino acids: CASSLAGTGARGYTF. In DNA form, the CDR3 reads TGCGCCAGCAGCTTGGCCGGGACAGGGGCGAGGGGCTACACCTTC.

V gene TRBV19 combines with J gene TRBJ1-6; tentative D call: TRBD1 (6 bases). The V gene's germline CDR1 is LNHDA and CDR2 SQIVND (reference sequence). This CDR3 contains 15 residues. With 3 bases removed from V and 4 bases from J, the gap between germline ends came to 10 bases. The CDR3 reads CASSIETGYNSPLHF. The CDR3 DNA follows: TGTGCCAGTAGTATTGAAACAGGGTATAATTCACCCCTCCACTTT.

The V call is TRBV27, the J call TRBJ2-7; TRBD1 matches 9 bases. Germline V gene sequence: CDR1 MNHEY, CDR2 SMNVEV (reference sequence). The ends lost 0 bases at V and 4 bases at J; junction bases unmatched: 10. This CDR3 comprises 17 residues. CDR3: CASSLSGSGQGRYEQYF. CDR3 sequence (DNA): TGTGCCAGCAGTTTATCCGGCAGTGGACAGGGGCGGTACGAGCAGTACTTC.

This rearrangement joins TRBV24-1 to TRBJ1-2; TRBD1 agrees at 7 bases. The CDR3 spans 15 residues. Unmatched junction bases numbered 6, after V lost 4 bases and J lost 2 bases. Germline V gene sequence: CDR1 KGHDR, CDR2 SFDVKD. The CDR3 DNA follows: TGTGCCACCAGTGAAAGACAGGGTTCGAACTATGGCTACACCTTC. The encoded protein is CATSERQGSNYGYTF.

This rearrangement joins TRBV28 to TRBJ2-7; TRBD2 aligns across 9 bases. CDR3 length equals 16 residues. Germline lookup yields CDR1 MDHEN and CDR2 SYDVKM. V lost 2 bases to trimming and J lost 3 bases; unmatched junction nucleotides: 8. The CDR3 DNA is TGTGCCAGCAGTTTACTCAGGACTAGCGCCAACTACGAGCAGTACTTC. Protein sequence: CASSLLRTSANYEQYF.

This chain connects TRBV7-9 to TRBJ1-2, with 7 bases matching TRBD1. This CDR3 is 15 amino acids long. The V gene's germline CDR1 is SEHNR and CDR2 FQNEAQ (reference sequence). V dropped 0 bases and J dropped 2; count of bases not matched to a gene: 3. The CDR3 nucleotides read TGTGCCAGCAGCTTAGCGGGACAGCCCAACTATGGCTACACCTTC. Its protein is CASSLAGQPNYGYTF.

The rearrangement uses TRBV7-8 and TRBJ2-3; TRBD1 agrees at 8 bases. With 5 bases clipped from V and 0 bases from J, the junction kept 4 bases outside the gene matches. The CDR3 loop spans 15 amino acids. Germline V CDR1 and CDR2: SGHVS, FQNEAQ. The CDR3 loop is CASSDGTGSTDTQYF. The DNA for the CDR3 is TGTGCCAGCAGCGATGGGACAGGCAGCACAGATACGCAGTATTTT.

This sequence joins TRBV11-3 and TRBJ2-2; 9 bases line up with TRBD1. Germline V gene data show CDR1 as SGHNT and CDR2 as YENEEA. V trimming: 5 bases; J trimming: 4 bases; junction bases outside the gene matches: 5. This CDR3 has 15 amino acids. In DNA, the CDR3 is TGTGCCAGCAGCGGGGGACAGGGACTCACCGGGGAGCTGTTTTTT. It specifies CASSGGQGLTGELFF. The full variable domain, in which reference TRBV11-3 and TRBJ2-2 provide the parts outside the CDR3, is EAGVVQSPRYKIIEKKQPVAFWCNPISGHNTLYWYLQNLGQGPELLIRYENEEAVDDSQLPKDRFSAERLKGVDSTLKIQPAELGDSAVYLCASSGGQGLTGELFFGEGSRLTVL.

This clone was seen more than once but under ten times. CDR3 protein: CASSLATPGVNEKLFF. The CDR3 DNA reads TGTGCCAGCAGCTTAGCTACCCCGGGAGTTAATGAAAAACTGTTTTTT. J is TRBJ1-4 and V is TRBV7-9; D is ambiguous. This CDR3 has 16 residues. Per the germline V gene, CDR1 is SEHNR and CDR2 is FQNEAQ (reference sequence). V lost 0 bases to trimming and J lost 4 bases, with 12 bases between them. Combining the CDR3 with reference TRBV7-9 and TRBJ1-4 gives the whole variable domain DTGVSQNPRHKITKRGQNVTFRCDPISEHNRLYWYRQTLGQGPEFLTYFQNEAQLEKSRLLSDRFSAERPKGSFSTLEIQRTEQGDSAMYLCASSLATPGVNEKLFFGSGTQLSVL.

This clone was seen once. Here the CDR3 DNA reads TGTGCCAGCAGCTTAGGCGGGAGGACGGGGCAGTACTTC. It yields the protein CASSLGGRTGQYF. The chain combines TRBV7-3 with TRBJ2-7; 8 bases fit TRBD2. V lost 2 bases and J lost 9; bases outside the gene matches: 6. CDR3 length: 13 amino acids. Germline values: CDR1 SGHTA, CDR2 FQGTGA.

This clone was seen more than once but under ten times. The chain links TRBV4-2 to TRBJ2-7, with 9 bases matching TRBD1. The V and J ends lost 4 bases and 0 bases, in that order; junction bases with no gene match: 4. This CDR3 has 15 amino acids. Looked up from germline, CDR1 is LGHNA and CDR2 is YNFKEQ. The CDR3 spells CASSPTGGSSYEQYF. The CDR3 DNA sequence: TGTGCCAGCAGCCCGACAGGGGGATCCTCCTACGAGCAGTACTTC.

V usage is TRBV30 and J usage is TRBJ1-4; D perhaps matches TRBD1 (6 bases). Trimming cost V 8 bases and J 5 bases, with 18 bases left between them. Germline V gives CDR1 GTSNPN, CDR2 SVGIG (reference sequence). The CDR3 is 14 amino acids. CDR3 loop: CAAEGQSINEKLFF. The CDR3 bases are TGTGCCGCGGAAGGACAGAGTATAAATGAAAAACTGTTTTTT.

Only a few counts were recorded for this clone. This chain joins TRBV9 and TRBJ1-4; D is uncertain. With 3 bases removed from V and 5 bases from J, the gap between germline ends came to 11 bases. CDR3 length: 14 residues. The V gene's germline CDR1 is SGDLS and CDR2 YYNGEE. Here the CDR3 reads CASSAPGINEKLFF. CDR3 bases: TGTGCCAGCAGCGCGCCCGGGATAAATGAAAAACTGTTTTTT.

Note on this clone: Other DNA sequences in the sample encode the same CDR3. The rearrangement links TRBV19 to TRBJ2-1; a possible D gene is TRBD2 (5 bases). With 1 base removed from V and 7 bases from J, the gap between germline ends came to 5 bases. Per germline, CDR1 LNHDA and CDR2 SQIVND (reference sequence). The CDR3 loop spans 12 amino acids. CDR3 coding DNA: TGTGCCAGTAGTATAGGAGGGAATGAGCAGTTCTTC. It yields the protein CASSIGGNEQFF.

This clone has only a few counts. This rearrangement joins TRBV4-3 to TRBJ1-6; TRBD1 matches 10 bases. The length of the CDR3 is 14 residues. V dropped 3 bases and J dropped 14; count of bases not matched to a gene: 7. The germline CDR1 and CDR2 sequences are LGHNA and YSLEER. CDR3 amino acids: CASSQGTGEFTLHF. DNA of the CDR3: TGCGCCAGCAGCCAGGGGACAGGGGAATTCACCCTCCACTTT.

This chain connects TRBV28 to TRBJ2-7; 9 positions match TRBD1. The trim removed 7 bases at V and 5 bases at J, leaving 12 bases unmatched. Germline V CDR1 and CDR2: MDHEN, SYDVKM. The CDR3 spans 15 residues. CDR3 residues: CASTKGGTGIHEQYF. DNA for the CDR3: TGTGCCAGCACCAAGGGTGGGACAGGGATCCACGAGCAGTACTTC.